The 13 T cell receptor beta chains reported below all come from one sample, sequenced in a study of molecular identifiers for immune sequencing clone quantification. TCRdb reprocessed the PCR reads with MiXCR, giving one entry per CDR3 protein. The table has about 640,000 distinct CDR3 sequences, about 20% seen once. Sequencing was done on a sample of naive CD8+ T cells from blood, with Jurkat cell RNA spiked in. Subset reported: FACS-sorted CD8+CD4-CCR7+CD45RA+ naive T cells. Receptor source: a human donor in good health. Some libraries in this study had Jurkat cell RNA spiked in.

There are a few counts of this clonotype. The chain carries TRBV4-3 and TRBJ2-1; 12 bases are shared with TRBD2. The CDR3 consists of 19 residues. Germline loops: CDR1 LGHNA, CDR2 YSLEER. V shed 1 base, J shed 4 bases, and the junction held 11 bases outside the gene matches. The CDR3 DNA reads as TGCGCCAGCAGCCAAGTGGACACCGGGACTAGCGGGTCATACAATGAGCAGTTCTTC. It is translated as CASSQVDTGTSGSYNEQFF.

There are many counts of this clonotype. The chain has TRBV6-5 and TRBJ1-1; 8 bases align to TRBD1. V shed 6 bases and J 3 bases; nucleotides not matched to a gene: 15. Germline loops: CDR1 MNHEY, CDR2 SVGAGI. The CDR3 length is 17 residues. CDR3 residues: CASSQTGDYRGDTEAFF. CDR3 bases: TGTGCCAGCAGCCAGACAGGGGATTACCGGGGCGACACTGAAGCTTTCTTT.

The CDR3: CASSQMYAGDSYEQYF. In DNA, the CDR3 is TGCGCCAGCAGCCAGATGTATGCTGGGGACTCCTACGAGCAGTACTTC. This chain connects TRBV4-3 to TRBJ2-7; unclear D gene. V gave up 3 bases and J gave up 0 bases, with 15 bases separating them. The CDR3 has 16 residues. Germline lookup yields CDR1 LGHNA and CDR2 YSLEER.

At least ten counts were recorded for this clonotype. The CDR3 sequence: CASSQAQAQPQHF. In nucleotides, the CDR3 is TGTGCCAGCAGCCAAGCGCAGGCTCAGCCCCAGCATTTT. The chain couples TRBV4-2 to TRBJ1-5; D gene uncertain. Germline V lookup: CDR1 LGHNA, CDR2 YNFKEQ. V lost 1 base, J lost 6 bases, and 7 bases lay in between. The CDR3 consists of 13 residues.

V gene TRBV6-5 combines with J gene TRBJ2-3; tentative D call: TRBD1 (5 bases). Trimming removed 0 bases from V and 6 bases from J, with 16 bases in between. The CDR3 is 16 amino acids. Per germline, CDR1 MNHEY and CDR2 SVGAGI. The CDR3 region is CASSYSGRQGTDTQYF. CDR3 sequence (DNA): TGTGCCAGCAGTTACTCGGGTCGGCAGGGAACGGATACGCAGTATTTT.

This clonotype has a count of ten or more. J is TRBJ1-5 and V is TRBV27, with D perhaps TRBD1 (6 bases). Germline V gives CDR1 MNHEY, CDR2 SMNVEV (reference sequence). Trimming stripped 4 bases from V and 11 bases from J, with 12 bases between. The CDR3 is 12 amino acids. In nucleotides, the CDR3 is TGTGCCAGCAGTTCAGGGGAAGGGGCCCAGCATTTT. Protein: CASSSGEGAQHF.

The sample holds many counts of this clonotype. The chain combines TRBV7-9 with TRBJ1-4, with 7 bases that match TRBD1. Germline assignment: CDR1 SEHNR and CDR2 FQNEAQ (reference sequence). The CDR3 consists of 15 residues. Trimming at V came to 8 bases and at J to 5 bases, leaving 11 bases not matched to a gene. The CDR3 here is CASCPSGTENEKLFF. The CDR3 nucleotides read TGTGCCAGCTGCCCTAGCGGGACAGAAAATGAAAAACTGTTTTTT.

This clonotype was counted between two and nine times. The chain recombines TRBV5-4 with TRBJ1-4; D unclear. CDR3 length equals 11 residues. The germline CDR1 and CDR2 sequences are SGHNT and YYREEE (reference sequence). Trimming pared 4 bases from V and 5 bases from J, leaving 3 bases between. Here the CDR3 DNA reads TGTGCCAGCAGCGTGAATGAAAAACTGTTTTTT. It encodes CASSVNEKLFF. The whole variable domain, filled in from reference TRBV5-4 and TRBJ1-4, reads ETGVTQSPTHLIKTRGQQVTLRCSSQSGHNTVSWYQQALGQGPQFIFQYYREEENGRGNFPPRFSGLQFPNYSSELNVNALELDDSALYLCASSVNEKLFFGSGTQLSVL.

The table lists this clonotype with many counts. The V and J genes are TRBV6-5 and TRBJ2-5, with 10 bases aligning to TRBD2. This CDR3 has 15 amino acids. The V and J ends lost 6 bases and 2 bases, in that order; junction bases with no gene match: 6. CDR1 MNHEY and CDR2 SVGAGI come from the germline V gene. In DNA, the CDR3 is TGTGCCAGCAGCTATAGCGGGGGGTTGCAAGAGACCCAGTACTTC. It is translated as CASSYSGGLQETQYF.

This clonotype has a handful of counts. The chain employs TRBV12-3 or TRBV12-4 and TRBJ2-2, with D perhaps matching TRBD1 or TRBD2 (5 bases each). The CDR3 is made up of 15 amino acids. Trimming removed 5 bases at V and 4 bases at J, with 14 bases between. CDR3 loop: CASSQLGDGTGELFF. For the CDR3, the DNA is TGTGCCAGCAGTCAGTTAGGGGACGGCACCGGGGAGCTGTTTTTT.

This clonotype was picked up many times. V is TRBV12-5 and J is TRBJ2-1; 9 nucleotides align to TRBD1. Looked up from germline, CDR1 is LGHNT and CDR2 is FRNRAP. V was pared by 5 bases and J by 10 bases, with 15 bases of the junction left unmatched. The length of the CDR3 is 16 residues. As DNA, the CDR3 is TGTGCTAGTGGTCCAATCCCTAGGACAGGGGATTGCGAGCAGTTCTTC. Translating gives CASGPIPRTGDCEQFF.

Comments on this clonotype: Possible read error: a much larger clone is one base away. The missing conserved phenylalanine or tryptophan at the end of this CDR3 makes a read error likely. The rearrangement links TRBV4-3 to TRBJ2-2; D might be TRBD2 (5 bases). Germline V lookup: CDR1 LGHNA, CDR2 YSLEER. V was cut by 0 bases and J by 3 bases, with 11 bases left in between. This CDR3 contains 16 residues. The CDR3 here is CASSQDWRSYTGELFS. CDR3 DNA sequence: TGCGCCAGCAGCCAAGATTGGAGGTCGTACACCGGGGAGCTGTTTTCT.

A remark on this clonotype: Because it lacks the conserved phenylalanine or tryptophan at the end, this CDR3 is likely a read error. The genes are TRBV7-6 and TRBJ2-3, with a weak D call TRBD1 (6 bases). The better agreement between TRBJ1-5 and the DNA end casts doubt on the J call. The germline gives CDR1 SGHVS, CDR2 FNYEAQ. The CDR3 is 17 amino acids. In DNA, the CDR3 is TGTGCCAGCAGCTTAGAGGGAGGCGGGGGGGCCGCAGATACGCAGCATCTT. Amino acid sequence: CASSLEGGGGAADTQHL.